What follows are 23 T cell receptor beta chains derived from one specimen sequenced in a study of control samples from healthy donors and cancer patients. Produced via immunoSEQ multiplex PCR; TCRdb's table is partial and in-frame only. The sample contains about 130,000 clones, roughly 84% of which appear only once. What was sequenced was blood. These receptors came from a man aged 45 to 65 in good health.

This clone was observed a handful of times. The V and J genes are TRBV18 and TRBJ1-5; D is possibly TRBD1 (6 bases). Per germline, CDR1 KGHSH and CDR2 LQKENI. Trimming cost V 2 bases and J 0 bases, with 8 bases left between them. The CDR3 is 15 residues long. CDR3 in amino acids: CASSPGGHSNQPQHF. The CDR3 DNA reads TGTGCCAGCTCACCAGGGGGCCATAGCAATCAGCCCCAGCATTTT.

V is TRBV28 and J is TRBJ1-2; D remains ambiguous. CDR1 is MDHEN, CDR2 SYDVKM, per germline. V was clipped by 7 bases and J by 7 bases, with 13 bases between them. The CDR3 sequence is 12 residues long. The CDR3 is CASTLEGFGYTF. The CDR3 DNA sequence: TGTGCCAGCACCCTCGAGGGTTTTGGCTACACCTTC.

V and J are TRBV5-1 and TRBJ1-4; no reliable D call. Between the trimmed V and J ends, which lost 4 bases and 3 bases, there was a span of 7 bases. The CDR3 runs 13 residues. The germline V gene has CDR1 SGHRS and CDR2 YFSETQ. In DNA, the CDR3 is TGCGCCAGCAGCCTTTCCGCTAATGAAAAACTGTTTTTT. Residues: CASSLSANEKLFF.

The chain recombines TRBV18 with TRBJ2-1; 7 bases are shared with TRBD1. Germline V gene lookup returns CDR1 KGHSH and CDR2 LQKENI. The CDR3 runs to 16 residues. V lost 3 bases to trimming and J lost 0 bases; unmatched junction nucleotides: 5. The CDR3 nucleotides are TGTGCCAGCTCACCTCAGACAGGGAGCTCCTACAATGAGCAGTTCTTC. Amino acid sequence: CASSPQTGSSYNEQFF.

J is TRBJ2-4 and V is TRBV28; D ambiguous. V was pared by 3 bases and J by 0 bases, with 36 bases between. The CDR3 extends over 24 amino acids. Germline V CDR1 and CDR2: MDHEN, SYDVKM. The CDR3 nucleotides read TGTGCCAGCAGTTTGATTCCATGTTCTCACCGTATGGTGCGTTCGTCCTTAGCCAAAAACATTCAGTACTTC. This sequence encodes CASSLIPCSHRMVRSSLAKNIQYF.

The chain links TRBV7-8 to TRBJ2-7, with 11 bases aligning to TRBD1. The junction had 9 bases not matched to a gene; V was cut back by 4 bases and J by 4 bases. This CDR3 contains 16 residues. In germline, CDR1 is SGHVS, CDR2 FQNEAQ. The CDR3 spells CASSSKNGDRGYEQYF. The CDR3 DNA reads TGTGCCAGCAGCTCGAAGAATGGGGACAGGGGGTACGAGCAGTACTTC.

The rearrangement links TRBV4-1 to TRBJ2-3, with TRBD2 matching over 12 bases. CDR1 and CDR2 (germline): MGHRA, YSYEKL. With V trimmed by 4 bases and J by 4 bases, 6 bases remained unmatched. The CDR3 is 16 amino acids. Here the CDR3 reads CASSRASGGAADTQYF. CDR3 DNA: TGCGCCAGCAGCCGAGCTAGCGGGGGGGCCGCAGATACGCAGTATTTT.

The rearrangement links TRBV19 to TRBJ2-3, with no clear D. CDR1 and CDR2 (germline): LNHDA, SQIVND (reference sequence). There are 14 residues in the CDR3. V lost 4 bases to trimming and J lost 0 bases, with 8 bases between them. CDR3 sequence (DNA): TGTGCCAGTAGTAGTTTAGGGAGCACAGATACGCAGTATTTT. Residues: CASSSLGSTDTQYF. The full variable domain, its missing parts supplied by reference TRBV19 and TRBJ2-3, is DGGITQSPKYLFRKEGQNVTLSCEQNLNHDAMYWYRQDPGQGLRLIYYSQIVNDFQKGDIAEGYSVSREKKESFPLTVTSAQKNPTAFYLCASSSLGSTDTQYFGPGTRLTVL.

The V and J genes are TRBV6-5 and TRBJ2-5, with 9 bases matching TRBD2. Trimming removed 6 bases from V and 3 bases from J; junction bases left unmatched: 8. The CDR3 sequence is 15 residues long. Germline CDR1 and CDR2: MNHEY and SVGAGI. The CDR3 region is CASRSSGGQKETQYF. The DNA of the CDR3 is TGTGCCAGCAGGTCGAGCGGGGGGCAGAAAGAGACCCAGTACTTC.

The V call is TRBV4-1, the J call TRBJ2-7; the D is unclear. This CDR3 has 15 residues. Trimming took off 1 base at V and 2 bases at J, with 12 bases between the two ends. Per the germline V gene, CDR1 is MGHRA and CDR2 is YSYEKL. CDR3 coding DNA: TGCGCCAGCAGCCAAGGACGTCAAGAGACCTACGAGCAGTACTTC. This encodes CASSQGRQETYEQYF.

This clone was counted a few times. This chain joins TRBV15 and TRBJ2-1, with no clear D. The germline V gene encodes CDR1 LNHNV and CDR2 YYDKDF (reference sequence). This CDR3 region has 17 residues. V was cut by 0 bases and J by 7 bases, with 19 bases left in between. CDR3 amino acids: CATSRDRVVTYGNEQFF. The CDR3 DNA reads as TGTGCCACCAGCAGAGACCGTGTGGTGACATACGGGAATGAGCAGTTCTTC.

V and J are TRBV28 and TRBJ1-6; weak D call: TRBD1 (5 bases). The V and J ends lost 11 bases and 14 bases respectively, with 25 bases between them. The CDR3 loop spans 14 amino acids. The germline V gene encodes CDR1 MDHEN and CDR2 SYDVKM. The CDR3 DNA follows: TGTGCCTCCTTGAGTCGGGGCCTGCCGGGGGCCCTCCACTTT. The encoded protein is CASLSRGLPGALHF.

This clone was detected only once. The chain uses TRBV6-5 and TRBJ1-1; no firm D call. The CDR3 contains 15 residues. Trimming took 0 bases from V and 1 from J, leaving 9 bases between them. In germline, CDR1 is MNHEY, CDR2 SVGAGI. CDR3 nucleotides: TGTGCCAGCAGTTACTCGATCATATCGAACACTGAAGCTTTCTTT. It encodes CASSYSIISNTEAFF.

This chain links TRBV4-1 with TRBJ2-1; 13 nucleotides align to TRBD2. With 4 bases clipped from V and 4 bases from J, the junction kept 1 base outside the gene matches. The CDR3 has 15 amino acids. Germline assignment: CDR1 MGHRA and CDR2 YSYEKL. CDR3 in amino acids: CASSPTSGGYNEQFF. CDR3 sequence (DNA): TGCGCCAGCAGCCCGACTAGCGGGGGGTACAATGAGCAGTTCTTC.

The CDR3 DNA follows: TGCGCCAGCAGCCAAGATCGGGAGACCCAGTACTTC. Protein: CASSQDRETQYF. The chain recombines TRBV4-1 with TRBJ2-5; D is unresolved. Germline-derived CDR1 and CDR2 are MGHRA and YSYEKL. The CDR3 runs to 12 residues. V shed 0 bases and J shed 5 bases, with 4 bases lying between them.

CDR3 nucleotide sequence: TGCGCCAGCAGCTCGGGGGCGGGAGAGACCCAGTACTTC. Amino acids: CASSSGAGETQYF. The chain recombines TRBV5-1 with TRBJ2-5, with D perhaps assigned TRBD1 or TRBD2 (6 bases each). Germline CDR1 and CDR2: SGHRS and YFSETQ. This CDR3 has 13 amino acids. The ends were cut back, 3 bases at V and 4 bases at J, with 10 bases in the middle.

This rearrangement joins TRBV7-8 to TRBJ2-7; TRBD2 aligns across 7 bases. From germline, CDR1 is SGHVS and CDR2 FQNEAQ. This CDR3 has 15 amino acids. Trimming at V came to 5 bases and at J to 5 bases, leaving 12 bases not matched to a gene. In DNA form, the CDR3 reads TGTGCCAGCAGCGGGGGACTACCCCAGGTCGACGAGCAGTACTTC. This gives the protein CASSGGLPQVDEQYF.

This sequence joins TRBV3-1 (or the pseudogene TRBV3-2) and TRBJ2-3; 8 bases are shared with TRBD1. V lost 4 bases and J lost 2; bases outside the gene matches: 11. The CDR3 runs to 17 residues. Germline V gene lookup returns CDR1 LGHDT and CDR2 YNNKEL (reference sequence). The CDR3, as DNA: TGTGCCAGCAGCCCTACAGTCGGGACAGGACTCACAGATACGCAGTATTTT. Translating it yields CASSPTVGTGLTDTQYF.

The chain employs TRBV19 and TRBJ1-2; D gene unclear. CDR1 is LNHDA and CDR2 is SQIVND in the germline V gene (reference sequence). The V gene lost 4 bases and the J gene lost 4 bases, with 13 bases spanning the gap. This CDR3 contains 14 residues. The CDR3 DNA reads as TGTGCCAGTAGTAGTGATAAGGGTTTCTATGGCTACACCTTC. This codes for CASSSDKGFYGYTF.

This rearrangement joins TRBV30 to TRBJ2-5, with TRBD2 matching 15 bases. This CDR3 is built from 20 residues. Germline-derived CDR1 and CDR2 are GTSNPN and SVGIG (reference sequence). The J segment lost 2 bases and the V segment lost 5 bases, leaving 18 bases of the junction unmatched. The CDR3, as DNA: TGTGCCTGGGCTGGCTATACTCGGACTAGCGGGGGGGCTGGTCAAGAGACCCAGTACTTC. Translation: CAWAGYTRTSGGAGQETQYF. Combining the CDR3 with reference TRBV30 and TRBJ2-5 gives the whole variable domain SQTIHQWPATLVQPVGSPLSLECTVEGTSNPNLYWYRQAAGRGLQLLFYSVGIGQISSEVPQNLSASRPQDRQFILSSKKLLLSDSGFYLCAWAGYTRTSGGAGQETQYFGPGTRLLVL.

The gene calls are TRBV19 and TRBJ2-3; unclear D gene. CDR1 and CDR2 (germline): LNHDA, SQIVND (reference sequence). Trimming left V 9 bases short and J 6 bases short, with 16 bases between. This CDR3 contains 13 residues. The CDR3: CASARWVTDTQYF. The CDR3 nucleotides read TGTGCCAGCGCTAGGTGGGTCACGGATACGCAGTATTTT.

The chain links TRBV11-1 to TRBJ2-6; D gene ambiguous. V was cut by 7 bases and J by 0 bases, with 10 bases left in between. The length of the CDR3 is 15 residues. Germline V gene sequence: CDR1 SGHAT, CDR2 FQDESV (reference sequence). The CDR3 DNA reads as TGTGCCAGCACCAATAGTATCTCTGGGGCCAACGTCCTGACTTTC. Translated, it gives CASTNSISGANVLTF.

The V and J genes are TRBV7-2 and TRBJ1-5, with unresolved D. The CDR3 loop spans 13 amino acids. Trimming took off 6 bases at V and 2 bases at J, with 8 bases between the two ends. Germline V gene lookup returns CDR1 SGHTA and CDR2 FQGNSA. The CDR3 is CASRDLGNQPQHF. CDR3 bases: TGTGCCAGCAGGGACCTGGGCAATCAGCCCCAGCATTTT.